Listed here are 26 T cell receptor beta chains from one sample, sequenced in a study of memory CD4+ T cells and cytomegalovirus serostatus. Here immunoSEQ multiplex PCR was the method, and the copy in TCRdb shows in-frame clones only, minus some. The sample contains roughly 50,000 clones, roughly 84% of which appear only once. Single viable CD3+CD4+CD8-CD45RO+ cells were sorted as the memory CD4+ T cells. The sample consisted of memory CD4+ T cells from blood. These receptors came from an adult in good health and CMV-seronegative. Some clones in this sample may be carry-over from other donors' samples.

The chain joins TRBV7-3 to TRBJ2-5, with 7 bases aligning to TRBD2. The CDR3 is 16 residues long. V lost 5 bases to trimming and J lost 2 bases; unmatched junction nucleotides: 11. The germline CDR1 and CDR2 sequences are SGHTA and FQGTGA. This chain's CDR3 is CASSPTNLAVQETQYF. The CDR3 nucleotides read TGTGCCAGCAGCCCGACAAACCTAGCGGTTCAAGAGACCCAGTACTTC.

V and J are TRBV28 and TRBJ1-1; TRBD1 is a possible D gene (5 bases). Deletions cut 8 bases from V and 9 bases from J, with 13 bases between. Germline V lookup: CDR1 MDHEN, CDR2 SYDVKM. The CDR3 is 11 amino acids. The CDR3 DNA follows: TGTGCCAGCGGGCGACAGAAGCAAGCTTTCTTT. It translates to CASGRQKQAFF.

The chain couples TRBV7-8 to TRBJ1-4; D ambiguous. The CDR3 has 14 amino acids. The ends were cut back, 5 bases at V and 0 bases at J, with 7 bases in the middle. Germline assignment: CDR1 SGHVS and CDR2 FQNEAQ. CDR3 coding DNA: TGTGCCAGCAGCAAAACAGCAACTAATGAAAAACTGTTTTTT. Protein: CASSKTATNEKLFF.

The chain carries TRBV30 and TRBJ2-5; 12 bases line up with TRBD2. The ends lost 3 bases at V and 5 bases at J; junction bases unmatched: 16. The CDR3 runs 18 residues. CDR1 and CDR2 from the germline V gene are GTSNPN and SVGIG (reference sequence). The CDR3 protein is CAWRDIVPLAGGRETQYF. The CDR3 region has the DNA TGTGCCTGGAGGGATATTGTACCTCTAGCGGGAGGGCGGGAGACCCAGTACTTC.

The rearrangement links TRBV9 to TRBJ2-1, with 16 bases aligning to TRBD2. Germline lookup yields CDR1 SGDLS and CDR2 YYNGEE. This CDR3 comprises 15 residues. The V segment lost 4 bases and the J segment 8 bases; nucleotides outside the gene matches: 3. This CDR3 reads CASSSGLAGGYEQFF. CDR3 nucleotides: TGTGCCAGCAGCTCGGGACTAGCGGGAGGGTATGAGCAGTTCTTC.

This chain links TRBV10-3 with TRBJ1-2, with D perhaps TRBD1 (6 bases). V was pared by 6 bases and J by 4 bases, with 21 bases between. The CDR3 covers 16 residues. CDR1 is ENHRY and CDR2 is SYGVKD in the germline V gene. CDR3 loop: CAIRPAGVGGSYGYTF. In DNA, the CDR3 is TGTGCCATCAGGCCCGCCGGGGTAGGGGGAAGCTATGGCTACACCTTC.

The table lists this clone with a count of one. The J gene is TRBJ2-2, the V gene TRBV6-6, with a possible D match to TRBD2 (7 bases). The CDR3 length is 16 residues. CDR1 and CDR2 from the germline V gene are MNHNY and SVGAGI (reference sequence). V lost 7 bases, J lost 6 bases, and 21 bases lay in between. The CDR3 DNA reads as TGTGCCAGCACTATCTTAGGGGGGGACGGGTCCGGGGAGCTGTTTTTT. It is translated as CASTILGGDGSGELFF.

DNA of the CDR3: TGTGCCAGCTCACCAGGGAGTACTAACTATGGCTACACCTTC. Its protein is CASSPGSTNYGYTF. This sequence joins TRBV18 and TRBJ1-2; no definite D call. Germline V lookup: CDR1 KGHSH, CDR2 LQKENI. The CDR3 consists of 14 residues. V was cut by 2 bases and J by 0 bases, with 7 bases left in between.

The chain recombines TRBV11-2 with TRBJ2-5; 10 bases are a match to TRBD1. The CDR3 length is 17 residues. The germline gives CDR1 SGHAT, CDR2 FQNNGV. J was trimmed by 4 bases and V by 1 base; bases with no gene match: 9. The CDR3 loop reads CASSLGARQGARETQYF. The DNA of the CDR3 is TGTGCCAGCAGCTTAGGGGCCCGACAGGGGGCAAGAGAGACCCAGTACTTC.

This clone was detected once. This chain connects TRBV28 to TRBJ2-3, with 13 bases fitting TRBD2. There are 17 residues in the CDR3. Germline CDR1 reads MDHEN; CDR2 reads SYDVKM. The V segment lost 4 bases and the J segment 1 base; nucleotides outside the gene matches: 5. In DNA, the CDR3 is TGTGCCAGCAGTTCACGACTAGCGGGAGGCGGCACAGATACGCAGTATTTT. As protein: CASSSRLAGGGTDTQYF.

The gene calls are TRBV7-2 and TRBJ1-2, with a weak D call TRBD1 (6 bases). With 1 base removed from V and 5 bases from J, the gap between germline ends came to 17 bases. This CDR3 contains 16 residues. Germline-derived CDR1 and CDR2 are SGHTA and FQGNSA. CDR3 DNA sequence: TGTGCCAGCAGCTTAGTAAGGGGGGACCGACCATATGGCTACACCTTC. It specifies CASSLVRGDRPYGYTF.

The chain recombines TRBV18 with TRBJ1-2; 7 bases fit TRBD1. Trimming removed 4 bases from V and 8 bases from J; junction bases left unmatched: 7. CDR3 size: 13 residues. Germline V gene lookup returns CDR1 KGHSH and CDR2 LQKENI. The CDR3 DNA reads TGTGCCAGCTCACTCGACAGGGCGGAAGGCTACACCTTC. It translates to CASSLDRAEGYTF.

V usage is TRBV4-2 and J usage is TRBJ1-1, with D uncertain. This CDR3 is 15 amino acids long. Trimming took off 0 bases at V and 7 bases at J, with 15 bases between the two ends. In germline, CDR1 is LGHNA, CDR2 YNFKEQ. The CDR3 spells CASSQDLRSRGEAFF. The CDR3 bases are TGTGCCAGCAGCCAAGATCTAAGGTCGCGAGGTGAAGCTTTCTTT.

This clone was seen once. The chain has TRBV12-5 and TRBJ2-2; D possibly corresponds to TRBD2 (6 bases). The ends were cut back, 7 bases at V and 5 bases at J, with 11 bases in the middle. This CDR3 contains 13 residues. CDR1 LGHNT and CDR2 FRNRAP come from the germline V gene. CDR3 in DNA: TGTGCTAGTGAGGCTAGCGAGACCGGGGAGCTGTTTTTT. This encodes CASEASETGELFF.

The sample holds one count of this clone. The chain is built from TRBV7-9 and TRBJ2-1, with 10 bases that match TRBD2. CDR3 length: 15 amino acids. Germline assignment: CDR1 SEHNR and CDR2 FQNEAQ (reference sequence). V lost 4 bases, J lost 7 bases, and 7 bases stayed unmatched. CDR3 sequence reads: CASSSLAGVGNEQFF. CDR3 sequence (DNA): TGTGCCAGCAGCTCGCTAGCGGGAGTGGGGAATGAGCAGTTCTTC.

The chain is built from TRBV6-4 and TRBJ1-2; D is uncertain. This CDR3 has 14 residues. Per the germline V gene, CDR1 is MRHNA and CDR2 is SNTAGT. V gave up 8 bases and J gave up 4 bases, with 17 bases separating them. In nucleotides, the CDR3 is TGTGCCAGCGGGCCCAGGATGGGTTCCTATGGCTACACCTTC. Its protein product is CASGPRMGSYGYTF.

A few counts support this clone. The rearrangement uses TRBV6-1 and TRBJ1-1; unclear D gene. The V end was cut by 7 bases, the J end by 5 bases, with 11 bases between. Germline CDR1 MNHNS, CDR2 SASEGT. The CDR3 is 12 residues long. In DNA form, the CDR3 reads TGTGCCAGCATGGGTACGCGGACTGAAGCTTTCTTT. As protein: CASMGTRTEAFF.

CDR3 in amino acids: CASSQKGLASTGELFF. The CDR3 DNA sequence: TGTGCCAGCAGCCAAAAGGGACTAGCGAGCACCGGGGAGCTGTTTTTT. The chain carries TRBV25-1 and TRBJ2-2; 10 nucleotides match TRBD2. The V gene's germline CDR1 is MGHDK and CDR2 SYGVNS. Unmatched junction bases numbered 8, after V lost 6 bases and J lost 4 bases. The CDR3 is 16 residues long.

This chain joins TRBV5-1 and TRBJ1-1, with D hard to call. Trimming removed 5 bases from V and 10 bases from J, with 21 bases in between. The CDR3 has 14 amino acids. Germline CDR1 reads SGHRS; CDR2 reads YFSETQ. The CDR3 loop reads CASSTGESTWGAFF. CDR3 DNA sequence: TGCGCCAGCAGTACTGGAGAGTCCACCTGGGGAGCTTTCTTT.

This clone was detected ten times or more. The rearrangement uses TRBV7-9 and TRBJ1-4; D possibly corresponds to TRBD1 (6 bases). Germline CDR1 reads SEHNR; CDR2 reads FQNEAQ (reference sequence). V lost 1 base and J 8 bases, leaving 14 bases between the germline ends. The CDR3 has 15 amino acids. The CDR3 region is CASSLGRGAREKLFF. The CDR3 bases are TGTGCCAGCAGCTTAGGTCGGGGGGCGCGAGAAAAACTGTTTTTT.

The chain carries TRBV10-1 and TRBJ2-1, with 7 positions matching TRBD1. The CDR3 runs 17 residues. After removal of 5 bases from V and 0 bases from J, the junction contained 10 bases not matched to a gene. The germline CDR1 and CDR2 sequences are WNHNN and SYGVQD (reference sequence). Here the CDR3 reads CASSPGTVGSSYNEQFF. The DNA for the CDR3 is TGCGCCAGCAGTCCAGGGACAGTTGGGAGCTCCTACAATGAGCAGTTCTTC.

This rearrangement joins TRBV19 to TRBJ2-2; D is undetermined. Trimming took 3 bases from V and 6 from J, leaving 11 bases between them. This CDR3 has 14 residues. Germline V gene sequence: CDR1 LNHDA, CDR2 SQIVND (reference sequence). CDR3 region: CASSIRSGPGELFF. In nucleotides, the CDR3 is TGTGCCAGTAGTATTAGGTCCGGGCCCGGGGAGCTGTTTTTT.

The chain links TRBV7-9 to TRBJ2-1, with 7 bases fitting TRBD2. The CDR3 has 12 residues. Germline V gene sequence: CDR1 SEHNR, CDR2 FQNEAQ (reference sequence). V lost 5 bases to trimming and J lost 9 bases; unmatched junction nucleotides: 4. CDR3 protein: CASSIREGEQFF. CDR3 coding DNA: TGTGCCAGCAGCATCAGGGAGGGTGAGCAGTTCTTC.

This clone has just a few counts. The V call is TRBV11-2, the J call TRBJ2-3, with D possibly being TRBD2 (6 bases). The CDR3 consists of 15 residues. The V gene lost 3 bases and the J gene lost 2 bases, with 12 bases spanning the gap. Germline V gene data show CDR1 as SGHAT and CDR2 as FQNNGV. Here the CDR3 DNA reads TGTGCCAGCAGCTTGGGGACGGGAGACACAGATACGCAGTATTTT. This codes for CASSLGTGDTDTQYF.

The chain links TRBV28 to TRBJ1-1; no clear D gene. V was shortened by 2 bases and J by 4 bases, with 11 bases between the two germline ends. Germline V lookup: CDR1 MDHEN, CDR2 SYDVKM. The CDR3 extends over 14 amino acids. CDR3 DNA sequence: TGTGCCAGCAGTTTACTAGGAGTTAGCACTGAAGCTTTCTTT. This codes for CASSLLGVSTEAFF. Filled out from reference TRBV28 and TRBJ1-1, the complete variable domain reads DVKVTQSSRYLVKRTGEKVFLECVQDMDHENMFWYRQDPGLGLRLIYFSYDVKMKEKGDIPEGYSVSREKKERFSLILESASTNQTSMYLCASSLLGVSTEAFFGQGTRLTVV.

The chain links TRBV28 to TRBJ1-6, with TRBD1 identical over 10 bases. Trimming cost V 5 bases and J 6 bases; bases outside gene matches: 10. The CDR3 sequence is 17 residues long. Germline CDR1 is MDHEN and CDR2 is SYDVKM. CDR3 sequence (DNA): TGTGCCAGCAGTGGGAGTGACAGGGGGCGAGGTAATTCACCCCTCCACTTT. Translating gives CASSGSDRGRGNSPLHF.